These T cell receptor beta chains were read from a single sample in a study of blood T cell repertoires in COVID-19. Assay used: immunoSEQ multiplex PCR; TCRdb lists only in-frame clones, some missing. The sample lists 100,000 or so clones; 90% to 95% were seen once. The sequenced sample consisted of peripheral blood. The origin of the receptors is a human donor with active COVID-19. The donor label of this sample is uncertain. Each CDR3 is given with its conserved first and last residue. Fields, in order: J gene, V gene, clone size, D gene, CDR3 DNA, CDR3 protein. D genes are given only for firm matches. Size is omitted from some rows. Given values are once, few, many or a class for expanded clones.

>TRBJ2-7|TRBV11-3|-|-
TGTGCCAGCAGTCCGAACGGGGTGACCTACGAGCAGTACTTC
CASSPNGVTYEQYF
>TRBJ2-1|TRBV11-2|-|TRBD1
TGTGCCAGCAGCTCTAGGCCTCCCGGGACAGGTCTTAGGAACAATGAGCAGTTCTTC
CASSSRPPGTGLRNNEQFF
>TRBJ2-1|TRBV10-3|-|TRBD1
TGTGCCATCACCCCATGGACAGGGCGGTCCTACAATGAGCAGTTCTTC
CAITPWTGRSYNEQFF
>TRBJ2-3|TRBV2|once|-
TGTGCCAGCAGTGAATTACGGGGCACAGATACGCAGTATTTT
CASSELRGTDTQYF
>TRBJ2-1|TRBV5-6|-|TRBD2
TGTGCCAGCGACTCCCACGGGGGGGCCAATGAGCAGTTCTTC
CASDSHGGANEQFF
>TRBJ2-7|TRBV5-5|-|TRBD2
TGTGCCAGCAGCCTAGCGGGAGGGGGAGAATACTACGAGCAGTACTTC
CASSLAGGGEYYEQYF
>TRBJ2-1|TRBV14|-|TRBD2
TGTGCCAGCAGCCTGGCGGCGGGAGAAGACAATGAGCAGTTCTTC
CASSLAAGEDNEQFF
>TRBJ2-7|TRBV28|-|TRBD1
TGTGCGACCAGTAAGGACAGGGGGGCGTACGAGCAGTACTTC
CATSKDRGAYEQYF
>TRBJ2-7|TRBV11-3|-|TRBD1
TGTGCCAGCAGCTTTCCTGGACAGGGGGCCGAGCAGTACTTC
CASSFPGQGAEQYF
>TRBJ1-5|TRBV4-1|-|TRBD1
TGCGCCAGCAGCCAAGGGACAGGGAAAGTTGTCAATCAGCCCCAGCATTTT
CASSQGTGKVVNQPQHF
>TRBJ2-6|TRBV2|-|TRBD1
TGTGCCAGCAGATTCACAGGGGGAACAGGGGCCAACGTCCTGACTTTC
CASRFTGGTGANVLTF
>TRBJ2-3|TRBV6-5|-|-
TGTGCCAGCAGGGACAGAAACACAGATACGCAGTATTTT
CASRDRNTDTQYF
>TRBJ2-2|TRBV14|-|TRBD2
TGTGCCAGCAGCCTCTGGACTAGCGGGAGTTCCGGGGAGCTGTTTTTT
CASSLWTSGSSGELFF
>TRBJ1-2|TRBV7-9|-|TRBD1
TGTGCCAGCAGCTCCCGGGACAGGGGGCTTGGCTACACCTTC
CASSSRDRGLGYTF
>TRBJ2-7|TRBV2|-|TRBD2
TGTGCCAGCTCCCGGAATAGCGGGGGGGCCGTCTTTGCCGAGCAGTACTTC
CASSRNSGGAVFAEQYF
>TRBJ1-4|TRBV18|-|TRBD1
TGTGCCAGCTCGAGGGACAGGGATGAAAAACTGTTTTTT
CASSRDRDEKLFF
>TRBJ2-7|TRBV11-3|-|-
TGTGCCAGCAGCTTAGTGCTTAGGGCGGGGGCTCACGAGCAGTACTTC
CASSLVLRAGAHEQYF
>TRBJ1-3|TRBV18|-|-
TGTGCCAGCTCCACAGACTCTGGAAACACCATATATTTT
CASSTDSGNTIYF
>TRBJ2-5|TRBV6-1|once|TRBD2
TGTGCCAGCAGTGAAATAAGCGGGGACTACTCCTGGCAGACCCAGTACTTC
CASSEISGDYSWQTQYF
>TRBJ2-1|TRBV6-6|-|-
TGTGCCAGCAGTTACTCCGAGCGGCGGAGCGATGAGCAGTTCTTC
CASSYSERRSDEQFF
>TRBJ2-4|TRBV6-5|-|-
TGTGCCAGTCAGGAAAACATTCAGTACTTC
CASQENIQYF
>TRBJ2-5|TRBV19|once|-
TGTGCCAGTAGTCAACAAGAGACCCAGTACTTC
CASSQQETQYF
>TRBJ2-3|TRBV19|-|TRBD1
TGTGCCACCGCCCGGAGACAGGGGGTCAACACAGATACGCAGTATTTT
CATARRQGVNTDTQYF
>TRBJ1-5|TRBV6-6|-|-
TGTGCCAGCAGTTACGTCGCAGGGAAACAGCCCCAGCATTTT
CASSYVAGKQPQHF
>TRBJ2-1|TRBV14|few|TRBD2
TGTGCCAGCAGCCAGCTGACTAGCGGCTACAATGAGCAGTTCTTC
CASSQLTSGYNEQFF
>TRBJ1-6|TRBV18|-|TRBD1
TGTGCCAGCTCACCAGACAGGGGTTATTCACCCCTCCACTTT
CASSPDRGYSPLHF
>TRBJ2-7|TRBV28|-|-
TGTGCCAGCAGTTTGGTGCCACCTCTGAGAGAGCAGTACTTC
CASSLVPPLREQYF
>TRBJ2-7|TRBV11-3|-|TRBD2
TGTGCCAGCAGCTTGGGACTAGCGGCCGCCTACGAGCAGTACTTC
CASSLGLAAAYEQYF
>TRBJ2-7|TRBV18|-|-
TGTGCCAGCTCACCTTCATCGCAGGGGTACGACGAGCAGTACTTC
CASSPSSQGYDEQYF
>TRBJ2-2|TRBV19|-|TRBD1
TGTGCCAGTAGTCCCCGACAGGGAACAAAGCTAACCGGGGAGCTGTTTTTT
CASSPRQGTKLTGELFF
>TRBJ2-7|TRBV5-5|-|-
TGTGCCAGCAGCTCCCCGAGTTCCTACGAGCAGTACTTC
CASSSPSSYEQYF
>TRBJ1-1|TRBV3-1/TRBV3-2|-|-
TGTGCCAGCAGCCAGCAGGGGTCTGGGGCTTTCTTT
CASSQQGSGAFF